A single sample is the source of the 8 T cell receptor beta chains below, sequenced in a study of a mutant IDH1 vaccine in newly diagnosed glioma. The time point here: week 11, during vaccination. All doses held 300 ug of mutant IDH1 20-mer peptide, with topical imiquimod. The antigens for these receptors are not known. The method was immunoSEQ multiplex PCR; TCRdb's version includes in-frame clones alone and lacks a portion of them. The table lists approximately 110,000 clones, approximately 87% of them singletons, with 0.5% to 0.65% in the top ten. Source: PBMCs, taken from a glioma patient whose treatment included an IDH1 peptide vaccine. Receptors originate from a woman aged 45-59 years with glioma.

This chain links TRBV10-3 with TRBJ2-3; 8 bases are shared with TRBD2. The CDR3 totals 15 residues. V lost 7 bases to trimming and J lost 0 bases; unmatched junction nucleotides: 6. The germline V gene has CDR1 ENHRY and CDR2 SYGVKD. The CDR3 DNA follows: TGTGCCATCACCCGTAGCGGGGCTAGCACAGATACGCAGTATTTT. It is translated as CAITRSGASTDTQYF.

CDR3 protein: CASRAGGTEAFF. The CDR3 nucleotides are TGTGCCAGCAGGGCCGGGGGGACTGAAGCTTTCTTT. The V gene is TRBV7-9, the J gene TRBJ1-1, with D possibly being TRBD1 (5 bases). CDR1 is SEHNR, CDR2 FQNEAQ, per germline (reference sequence). The CDR3 is made up of 12 amino acids. V was pared by 6 bases and J by 5 bases, with 10 bases between.

The chain carries TRBV6-1 and TRBJ1-1; D is unclear. With 0 bases removed from V and 7 bases from J, the gap between germline ends came to 12 bases. CDR1 MNHNS and CDR2 SASEGT come from the germline V gene. This CDR3 has 14 residues. CDR3 amino acids: CASSEAGGSGEAFF. The CDR3 coding sequence is TGTGCCAGCAGTGAAGCGGGAGGGTCGGGTGAAGCTTTCTTT.

This chain connects TRBV13 to TRBJ2-2; D is ambiguous. V lost 5 bases to trimming and J lost 3 bases, with 16 bases between them. The CDR3 has 16 amino acids. The V gene's germline CDR1 is PRHDT and CDR2 FYEKMQ (reference sequence). The CDR3 bases are TGTGCCAGCAGCCGGAGTGGGCCTGGGGACACCGGGGAGCTGTTTTTT. It specifies CASSRSGPGDTGELFF.

This clone came up once. The chain is built from TRBV18 and TRBJ2-1; a weak D match, TRBD1 (5 bases). V lost 6 bases to trimming and J lost 3 bases, with 15 bases between them. The CDR3 runs 15 residues. Germline CDR1 reads KGHSH; CDR2 reads LQKENI. The CDR3 sequence: CASSSVTGSYNEQFF. The DNA for the CDR3 is TGTGCCAGCTCGTCAGTAACAGGAAGCTACAATGAGCAGTTCTTC. Variable domain in full (rest from reference TRBV18 and TRBJ2-1): NAGVMQNPRHLVRRRGQEARLRCSPMKGHSHVYWYRQLPEEGLKFMVYLQKENIIDESGMPKERFSAEFPKEGPSILRIQQVVRGDSAAYFCASSSVTGSYNEQFFGPGTRLTVL.

The genes are TRBV2 and TRBJ1-1; the D is unclear. Germline CDR1 SNHLY, CDR2 FYNNEI. V lost 7 bases and J lost 1, with 10 bases in between. There are 13 residues in the CDR3. The CDR3 DNA is TGTGCCAGCATTGGCTCCCGGAACACTGAAGCTTTCTTT. Protein sequence: CASIGSRNTEAFF.

This rearrangement joins TRBV5-1 to TRBJ2-5, with 10 nucleotides matching TRBD2. This CDR3 region has 14 residues. Germline CDR1 and CDR2: SGHRS and YFSETQ. Trimming at V came to 5 bases and at J to 2 bases, leaving 3 bases not matched to a gene. The CDR3 nucleotides read TGCGCCAGCAGGACACTAGCGGGGCAAGAGACCCAGTACTTC. Protein product: CASRTLAGQETQYF.

This sequence joins TRBV10-1 and TRBJ1-2; D may be TRBD1 (5 bases). This CDR3 comprises 13 residues. The germline V gene has CDR1 WNHNN and CDR2 SYGVQD (reference sequence). V lost 3 bases to trimming and J lost 4 bases, with 9 bases between them. The CDR3, as DNA: TGCGCCAGCAGTGACGGCGGGACCTATGGCTACACCTTC. It translates to CASSDGGTYGYTF.